This T cell receptor (beta chain) was documented in a study of patients and donors after allogeneic stem cell transplantation. TCRdb reprocessed the RT-PCR reads via MiXCR and lists one record per CDR3 protein. The sample includes fewer than 95,000 distinct CDR3 sequences, just under 5% of them seen just once. The CDR3 consists of 12 residues. Germline V gene data show CDR1 as SGHNT and CDR2 as YENEEA. The V gene lost 5 bases and the J gene lost 5 bases, with 10 bases spanning the gap. The sample was blood, either unsorted or a sorted T cell fraction (not recorded which). V is TRBV11-3 and J is TRBJ2-7, with D unclear. The TCR sequence derives from a human donor who was either an allogeneic HSCT recipient or a stem cell or donor lymphocyte infusion donor (not recorded which). It is not recorded whose cells these are; they may come from a transplant donor. DNA for the CDR3: TGTGCCAGCAGCCGCAGTGGGAACGAGCAGTACTTC. It is translated as CASSRSGNEQYF. Variable domain in full (rest from reference TRBV11-3 and TRBJ2-7): EAGVVQSPRYKIIEKKQPVAFWCNPISGHNTLYWYLQNLGQGPELLIRYENEEAVDDSQLPKDRFSAERLKGVDSTLKIQPAELGDSAVYLCASSRSGNEQYFGPGTRLTVT.